This T cell receptor (beta chain) came from a study of blood T cell repertoires in COVID-19. Across the study: Researchers got acute and convalescent COVID-19 samples from the United States, Italy and Spain. In each case, the material was cDNA or gDNA derived from T cells, B-cell-depleted T cells, or PBMCs.

The data were produced by immunoSEQ multiplex PCR, yet TCRdb's version contains in-frame clones alone and is incomplete. The table lists around 430,000 clones, approximately 90% of them singletons. This CDR3 is 15 amino acids long. Germline-derived CDR1 and CDR2 are ENHRY and SYGVKD. The germline V and J ends were trimmed by 0 bases and 5 bases, with 13 bases remaining between them. Sequences were obtained from peripheral blood. The chain combines TRBV10-3 with TRBJ1-2; the D gene is possibly TRBD1 (6 bases). The sequence was obtained from a woman aged 50 to 65 with COVID-19, enrolled during active disease. The CDR3 region has the DNA TGTGCCATCAGTGAGTCGATCCTGGGGGCTTATGGCTACACCTTC. Residues: CAISESILGAYGYTF.